Each of the 30 T cell receptor beta chains below was sequenced from the same sample in a study of T cell responses to AZD1222 COVID-19 vaccine (dated by TCRdb to the early 2020s). The time point tag for this specimen amounts to: baseline before first vaccination. The receptor library was made with the immunoSEQ multiplex PCR assay. This immuneACCESS table, as held by TCRdb, lists in-frame sequences with V and J called but not all clones. Of the missing ones, under half trace to an unresolved V gene in checked studies; the others have no known cause. The sample table lists tens of thousands of clones, roughly 87% of them with a count of one. Together, the top ten hold 15% to 20% of the sample. The sample consisted of peripheral blood, taken on day 0 of AZD1222 vaccination. These receptors originate from an adult in good health.

V is TRBV6-5 and J is TRBJ1-3; 10 nucleotides match TRBD1. J gave up 4 bases and V 6 bases, and 6 bases lay outside the gene matches. This CDR3 comprises 15 residues. Germline-derived CDR1 and CDR2 are MNHEY and SVGAGI. The CDR3 loop reads CASRGTGAPGNTIYF. The CDR3, as DNA: TGTGCCAGCAGGGGGACAGGGGCTCCCGGAAACACCATATATTTT.

This clone was seen a single time. The CDR3 spells CASSFRENTGELFF. The CDR3 coding sequence is TGTGCCAGCAGCTTCAGGGAAAACACCGGGGAGCTGTTTTTT. The chain employs TRBV11-3 and TRBJ2-2; D perhaps matches TRBD1 (5 bases). The CDR3 extends over 14 amino acids. Trimming cost V 3 bases and J 2 bases, with 7 bases left between them. CDR1 and CDR2 (germline): SGHNT, YENEEA.

This clone has just one count. The genes are TRBV5-8 and TRBJ2-5, with D unclear. The CDR3 loop spans 11 amino acids. Deletions cut 3 bases from V and 0 bases from J, with 0 bases between. CDR1 SGHTS and CDR2 YDEGEE come from the germline V gene. The CDR3 is CASSYQETQYF. CDR3 coding DNA: TGTGCCAGCAGCTACCAAGAGACCCAGTACTTC.

The rearrangement uses TRBV18 and TRBJ1-1; 9 bases are shared with TRBD1. The CDR3 is 16 residues long. The germline gives CDR1 KGHSH, CDR2 LQKENI. V shed 3 bases and J 5 bases; nucleotides not matched to a gene: 10. The CDR3 DNA is TGTGCCAGCTCACCGGTGGGACAGGGCGGGAAGACTGAAGCTTTCTTT. Translating it yields CASSPVGQGGKTEAFF.

CDR3 loop: CASNRDSRNSPLHF. The CDR3 bases are TGTGCCAGCAACCGGGACAGCCGAAATTCACCCCTCCACTTT. V gene TRBV28 combines with J gene TRBJ1-6; 7 bases align to TRBD1. Per germline, CDR1 MDHEN and CDR2 SYDVKM. Trimming took 7 bases from V and 7 from J; bases not matched to a gene: 7. There are 14 residues in the CDR3.

The chain recombines TRBV7-6 with TRBJ1-5, with D possibly being TRBD1 (6 bases). The CDR3 has 15 residues. The V end lost 0 bases, the J end lost 7 bases, and 13 bases lay between the germline ends. CDR1 and CDR2 (germline): SGHVS, FNYEAQ. In DNA form, the CDR3 reads TGTGCCAGCAGCTTAGCGCTGGGGGGCGGCCAGCCCCAGCATTTT. Translating it yields CASSLALGGGQPQHF.

The chain carries TRBV2 and TRBJ1-1; tentative D call: TRBD1 (6 bases). The CDR3 spans 13 residues. The V gene's germline CDR1 is SNHLY and CDR2 FYNNEI. Trimming pared 11 bases from V and 3 bases from J, leaving 16 bases between. The CDR3 coding sequence is TGTGCCGGACAAAGCGGACAGTACACTGAAGCTTTCTTT. Protein sequence: CAGQSGQYTEAFF.

This chain joins TRBV27 and TRBJ1-6; 7 bases are a match to TRBD1. J gave up 5 bases and V 4 bases, and 5 bases lay outside the gene matches. Germline assignment: CDR1 MNHEY and CDR2 SMNVEV (reference sequence). The CDR3 contains 15 residues. The CDR3 here is CASSSQGGHNSPLHF. The CDR3 bases are TGTGCCAGCAGTTCTCAGGGGGGTCATAATTCACCCCTCCACTTT.

The chain couples TRBV18 to TRBJ1-5; D might be TRBD1 (5 bases). The germline V gene encodes CDR1 KGHSH and CDR2 LQKENI. The CDR3 is 16 residues long. V was clipped by 5 bases and J by 1 base, with 15 bases between them. The CDR3 reads CASSKAGGVSNQPQHF. CDR3 DNA sequence: TGTGCCAGCTCAAAAGCGGGGGGGGTCAGCAATCAGCCCCAGCATTTT.

The genes are TRBV9 and TRBJ1-4, with TRBD1 matching 7 bases. Per the germline V gene, CDR1 is SGDLS and CDR2 is YYNGEE. Trimming at V came to 7 bases and at J to 8 bases, leaving 14 bases not matched to a gene. The CDR3 covers 15 residues. CDR3 sequence reads: CASVLRGTAREKLFF. CDR3 coding DNA: TGTGCCAGCGTTCTCAGAGGGACAGCCAGGGAAAAACTGTTTTTT.

This clone has just one count. The sample holds other DNA sequences that translate to the same CDR3. The J gene is TRBJ2-1, the V gene TRBV28; D uncertain. Germline-derived CDR1 and CDR2 are MDHEN and SYDVKM. Trimming shortened V by 2 bases and J by 7 bases, and 6 bases separated the two germline ends. The CDR3 sequence is 12 residues long. The CDR3 sequence: CASSLRVNEQFF. The CDR3 DNA reads TGTGCCAGCAGTTTAAGAGTTAATGAGCAGTTCTTC.

The V call is TRBV3-1 (or the pseudogene TRBV3-2), the J call TRBJ1-1, with unresolved D. V was pared by 1 base and J by 10 bases, with 13 bases between. This CDR3 has 13 amino acids. Germline loops: CDR1 LGHDT, CDR2 YNNKEL (reference sequence). CDR3 sequence reads: CASSQVNGFGAFF. CDR3 DNA: TGTGCCAGCAGCCAAGTAAATGGTTTTGGAGCTTTCTTT.

The chain carries TRBV7-2 and TRBJ2-7; 10 nucleotides align to TRBD1. With V trimmed by 1 base and J by 5 bases, 2 bases remained unmatched. The CDR3 spans 14 residues. The germline V gene encodes CDR1 SGHTA and CDR2 FQGNSA. CDR3 loop: CASSLGDRGHEQYF. The CDR3 DNA reads TGTGCCAGCAGCTTAGGGGACAGGGGCCACGAGCAGTACTTC.

The rearrangement links TRBV5-1 to TRBJ2-3, with D perhaps being TRBD1 or TRBD2 (5 bases each). The germline CDR1 and CDR2 sequences are SGHRS and YFSETQ. The CDR3 loop spans 15 amino acids. V lost 4 bases to trimming and J lost 6 bases, with 18 bases between them. CDR3 amino acids: CASSVGTLAFDTQYF. In nucleotides, the CDR3 is TGCGCCAGCAGCGTAGGGACCCTGGCATTCGATACGCAGTATTTT.

The gene calls are TRBV5-1 and TRBJ1-1; no definite D call. Germline CDR1 and CDR2: SGHRS and YFSETQ. CDR3 length equals 12 residues. With 0 bases removed from V and 7 bases from J, the gap between germline ends came to 7 bases. CDR3 in amino acids: CASSLERDEAFF. The CDR3 DNA reads as TGCGCCAGCAGCTTGGAGAGAGATGAAGCTTTCTTT.

The chain couples TRBV5-6 to TRBJ2-1, with TRBD2 matching over 7 bases. Germline CDR1 is SGHDT and CDR2 is YYEEEE. The CDR3 is 14 amino acids. With V trimmed by 7 bases and J by 4 bases, 8 bases remained unmatched. The CDR3 DNA reads as TGTGCCAGCTACCAGCGGGGAAATTACAATGAGCAGTTCTTC. This translates into CASYQRGNYNEQFF.

V and J are TRBV28 and TRBJ1-6, with TRBD1 matching 7 bases. The CDR3 consists of 15 residues. V trimming: 4 bases; J trimming: 3 bases; junction bases outside the gene matches: 3. Germline assignment: CDR1 MDHEN and CDR2 SYDVKM. CDR3 DNA sequence: TGTGCCAGCAGTTCGGGGACAGACTATAATTCACCCCTCCACTTT. It codes for CASSSGTDYNSPLHF.

The chain carries TRBV12-3 or TRBV12-4 and TRBJ2-7; D not certain. The CDR3 spans 13 residues. Trimming pared 5 bases from V and 0 bases from J, leaving 8 bases between. The DNA for the CDR3 is TGTGCCAGCAGTCCTAGGAGCTCCTACGAGCAGTACTTC. Protein: CASSPRSSYEQYF.

The rearrangement links TRBV18 to TRBJ2-3; TRBD1 agrees at 10 bases. This CDR3 contains 15 residues. With V trimmed by 3 bases and J by 3 bases, 3 bases remained unmatched. In germline, CDR1 is KGHSH, CDR2 LQKENI. CDR3 sequence reads: CASSPRDRGTDTQYF. The DNA for the CDR3 is TGTGCCAGCTCACCCCGGGACAGGGGAACAGATACGCAGTATTTT. Using reference TRBV18 and TRBJ2-3 for the parts outside the CDR3, the full variable domain is NAGVMQNPRHLVRRRGQEARLRCSPMKGHSHVYWYRQLPEEGLKFMVYLQKENIIDESGMPKERFSAEFPKEGPSILRIQQVVRGDSAAYFCASSPRDRGTDTQYFGPGTRLTVL.

The CDR3: CASSLVGAGASYEQYF. The DNA for the CDR3 is TGTGCCAGCAGCTTGGTAGGTGCAGGCGCCTCCTACGAGCAGTACTTC. The chain is built from TRBV5-6 and TRBJ2-7, with unresolved D. Trimming removed 0 bases at V and 0 bases at J, with 13 bases between. There are 16 residues in the CDR3. Germline-derived CDR1 and CDR2 are SGHDT and YYEEEE.

The chain recombines TRBV20-1 with TRBJ1-5; D is perhaps TRBD1 (5 bases). Germline V CDR1 and CDR2: DFQATT, SNEGSKA (reference sequence). The ends were cut back, 3 bases at V and 3 bases at J, with 15 bases in the middle. The length of the CDR3 is 15 residues. The CDR3 is CSASPSGTHNQPQHF. The DNA for the CDR3 is TGCAGTGCTAGTCCATCAGGGACTCACAATCAGCCCCAGCATTTT.

The CDR3 nucleotides read TGTGCCAGCAGTTCGGTAGCCTACGAGCAGTACTTC. Translating gives CASSSVAYEQYF. This chain connects TRBV6-5 to TRBJ2-7; unclear D gene. The V and J ends lost 4 bases and 2 bases respectively, with 6 bases between them. This CDR3 has 12 residues. Germline CDR1 and CDR2: MNHEY and SVGAGI.

This clone was observed a single time. The genes are TRBV15 and TRBJ1-1, with TRBD1 matching 9 bases. There are 19 residues in the CDR3. After removal of 2 bases from V and 5 bases from J, the junction contained 18 bases not matched to a gene. Germline loops: CDR1 LNHNV, CDR2 YYDKDF (reference sequence). The CDR3 protein is CATSRTRRDRDSGGTEAFF. CDR3 sequence (DNA): TGTGCCACCAGCAGAACCCGTAGGGACAGGGACTCCGGGGGGACTGAAGCTTTCTTT.

This chain uses TRBV10-3 with TRBJ1-2, with D tentatively TRBD1 (6 bases). The CDR3 runs 12 residues. The ends were cut back, 3 bases at V and 7 bases at J, with 9 bases in the middle. Germline CDR1 ENHRY, CDR2 SYGVKD. DNA of the CDR3: TGTGCCATCAGTGATTTGGGGGCTGGCTACACCTTC. It specifies CAISDLGAGYTF.

This clone was counted once. V usage is TRBV3-1 (or the pseudogene TRBV3-2) and J usage is TRBJ2-7, with a possible D match to TRBD2 (6 bases). This CDR3 is 16 amino acids long. V was pared by 0 bases and J by 2 bases, with 14 bases between. The germline gives CDR1 LGHDT, CDR2 YNNKEL (reference sequence). The CDR3 is CASSQEPGLRTYEQYF. The CDR3 DNA reads TGTGCCAGCAGCCAAGAACCGGGACTCCGAACCTACGAGCAGTACTTC.

The chain joins TRBV29-1 to TRBJ2-3; tentatively, D is TRBD2 (6 bases). CDR1 and CDR2 (germline): SQVTM, ANQGSEA. The V and J ends lost 6 bases and 0 bases respectively, with 10 bases between them. CDR3 size: 13 residues. CDR3 coding DNA: TGCAGCGTCCGAGGACTAAGCACAGATACGCAGTATTTT. As protein: CSVRGLSTDTQYF.

V gene TRBV29-1 combines with J gene TRBJ1-5; 7 positions agree with TRBD1. Unmatched junction bases numbered 6, after V lost 7 bases and J lost 3 bases. The CDR3 totals 13 residues. CDR1 is SQVTM and CDR2 is ANQGSEA in the germline V gene. The CDR3 nucleotides are TGCAGCGGTCAAACAGGGGTCAATCAGCCCCAGCATTTT. This sequence encodes CSGQTGVNQPQHF.

This rearrangement joins TRBV15 to TRBJ2-2; D remains unclear. The CDR3 totals 13 residues. The V gene's germline CDR1 is LNHNV and CDR2 YYDKDF (reference sequence). The ends were cut back, 0 bases at V and 9 bases at J, with 8 bases in the middle. In DNA, the CDR3 is TGTGCCACCAGCAGAGATTTATTTCGGGAGCTGTTTTTT. Its protein product is CATSRDLFRELFF.

This chain joins TRBV23-1 and TRBJ1-5; 7 bases are shared with TRBD1. TRBV23-1 qualifies as an ORF whose function is uncertain. V lost 3 bases and J lost 5; bases outside the gene matches: 4. This CDR3 contains 14 residues. The CDR3 DNA is TGCGCCAGCAGTCAGTTGCAGGGGGATCAGCCCCAGCATTTT. Its translation: CASSQLQGDQPQHF.

The chain combines TRBV5-6 with TRBJ1-6; 8 bases agree with TRBD1. The CDR3 runs 16 residues. Germline V CDR1 and CDR2: SGHDT, YYEEEE. V gave up 3 bases and J gave up 4 bases; unmatched junction bases: 6. CDR3 bases: TGTGCCAGCAGCTGGACAGGGCCCGCGTATAATTCACCCCTCCACTTT. As protein: CASSWTGPAYNSPLHF.